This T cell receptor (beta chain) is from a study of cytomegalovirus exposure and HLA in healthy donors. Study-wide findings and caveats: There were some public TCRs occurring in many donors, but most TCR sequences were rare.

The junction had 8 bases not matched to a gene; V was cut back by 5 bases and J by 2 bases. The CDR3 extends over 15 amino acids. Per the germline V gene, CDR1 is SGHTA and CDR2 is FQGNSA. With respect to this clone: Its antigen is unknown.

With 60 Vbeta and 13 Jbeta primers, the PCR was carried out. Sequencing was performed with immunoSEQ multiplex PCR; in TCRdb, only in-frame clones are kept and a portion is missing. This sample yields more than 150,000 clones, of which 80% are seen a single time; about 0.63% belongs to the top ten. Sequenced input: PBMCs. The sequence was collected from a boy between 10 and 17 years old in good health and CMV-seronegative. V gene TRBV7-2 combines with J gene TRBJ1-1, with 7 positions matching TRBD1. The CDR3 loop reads CASSPRTGANTEAFF. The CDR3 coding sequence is TGTGCCAGCAGCCCGCGGACAGGAGCTAACACTGAAGCTTTCTTT.